This record covers a single T cell receptor (beta chain). The sample comes from a study of T cell changes during pregnancy in multiple sclerosis. Germline V gene sequence: CDR1 SGHKS, CDR2 YYEKEE (reference sequence). The CDR3 is made up of 16 amino acids. Trimming at V came to 3 bases and at J to 6 bases, leaving 14 bases not matched to a gene. Sequenced by immunoSEQ multiplex PCR; TCRdb stores in-frame clones only, minus some. Of about 64,000 clones listed, roughly 92% were seen once; the top ten hold approximately 1.5%. The sample in question was peripheral blood, obtained in the second trimester of pregnancy. This clonotype was sampled from a female donor with multiple sclerosis, enrolled in a pregnancy study. The J gene is TRBJ1-1, the V gene TRBV5-5; 7 bases match TRBD1. The chain's CDR3 is CASSSEGTVLLSEAFF. The CDR3 region has the DNA TGTGCCAGCAGCTCCGAGGGGACAGTTTTATTGTCTGAAGCTTTCTTT.